These 5 T cell receptor beta chains share one sample of origin, sequenced in a study of cytomegalovirus exposure and HLA in healthy donors. Primers included in the PCR were 60 Vbeta and 13 Jbeta primers. Only in-frame clones appear in the TCRdb table, and some are missing; sequencing was by immunoSEQ multiplex PCR. The table lists fewer than 200,000 clones, about 71% of them singletons. What was sequenced was PBMCs. All receptors derive from a woman between 25 and 40 years old in good health and CMV-seronegative.

This clone has just one count. This sequence joins TRBV20-1 and TRBJ2-5; 8 nucleotides align to TRBD2. The last part of the DNA fits TRBJ2-7 better; the J call may be wrong. Germline CDR1 DFQATT, CDR2 SNEGSKA (reference sequence). The CDR3 covers 11 residues. This chain's CDR3 is CSAASGSEQYF. CDR3 coding DNA: TGCAGTGCGGCTAGCGGGTCCGAGCAGTACTTC.

The rearrangement links TRBV12-5 to TRBJ2-5, with a weak D call TRBD1 (7 bases). CDR3 length: 14 amino acids. Germline loops: CDR1 LGHNT, CDR2 FRNRAP. Trimming removed 5 bases at V and 1 base at J, with 11 bases between. CDR3 nucleotide sequence: TGTGCTAGTGGTCGGGGGACAGCCCAAGAGACCCAGTACTTC. Translation gives CASGRGTAQETQYF.

This chain links TRBV28 with TRBJ2-1; D might be TRBD1 (5 bases). Trimming took off 3 bases at V and 5 bases at J, with 11 bases between the two ends. There are 14 residues in the CDR3. Per germline, CDR1 MDHEN and CDR2 SYDVKM. The DNA of the CDR3 is TGTGCCAGCAGTTTTGCAGGGTCCGACAATGAGCAGTTCTTC. This sequence encodes CASSFAGSDNEQFF. Variable domain in full (rest from reference TRBV28 and TRBJ2-1): DVKVTQSSRYLVKRTGEKVFLECVQDMDHENMFWYRQDPGLGLRLIYFSYDVKMKEKGDIPEGYSVSREKKERFSLILESASTNQTSMYLCASSFAGSDNEQFFGPGTRLTVL.

J is TRBJ2-1 and V is TRBV5-1; no reliable D call. The V and J ends lost 1 base and 4 bases respectively, with 3 bases between them. CDR1 is SGHRS, CDR2 YFSETQ, per germline. The CDR3 is made up of 12 amino acids. DNA of the CDR3: TGCGCCAGCAGCTTGCTGTACAATGAGCAGTTCTTC. Protein: CASSLLYNEQFF. Full variable domain (outside the CDR3, taken from reference TRBV5-1 and TRBJ2-1): KAGVTQTPRYLIKTRGQQVTLSCSPISGHRSVSWYQQTPGQGLQFLFEYFSETQRNKGNFPGRFSGRQFSNSRSEMNVSTLELGDSALYLCASSLLYNEQFFGPGTRLTVL.

The V gene is TRBV7-7, the J gene TRBJ2-5, with TRBD2 matching 10 bases. CDR3 size: 13 residues. CDR1 is SSHAT, CDR2 FNYEAQ, per germline (reference sequence). For the CDR3, the DNA is TGTGCAGCGGGGGGGCTAGCGGGGGAGACCCAGTACTTC. Its translation: CAAGGLAGETQYF. The full variable domain, completed using reference TRBV7-7 and TRBJ2-5, is GAGVSQSPRYKVTKRGQDVTLRCDPISSHATLYWYQQALGQGPEFLTYFNYEAQPDKSGLPSDRFSAERPEGSISTLTIQRTEQRDSAMYRCAAGGLAGETQYFGPGTRLLVL.